A single sample is the source of the 18 T cell receptor beta chains below, sequenced in a study of identical twins. TCRdb ran MiXCR on the 5' RACE reads and lists one entry per CDR3 protein. The sample carries 1.5 million to 2 million distinct CDR3 sequences, roughly a third recorded once. Sequencing was carried out using cord blood. The receptors shown here come from a newborn girl in good health.

This clonotype was seen at least ten times. This sequence joins TRBV29-1 and TRBJ1-1, with D uncertain. V lost 7 bases and J 1 base, leaving 4 bases between the germline ends. CDR3 length: 10 amino acids. Germline V CDR1 and CDR2: SQVTM, ANQGSEA. CDR3 region: CSGGNTEAFF. In DNA form, the CDR3 reads TGCAGCGGAGGGAACACTGAAGCTTTCTTT.

This chain links TRBV5-1 with TRBJ2-4; D possibly matches TRBD1 or TRBD2 (5 bases each). Germline CDR1 and CDR2: SGHRS and YFSETQ. Trimming took 3 bases from V and 4 from J, leaving 17 bases between them. CDR3 length: 16 residues. CDR3 sequence (DNA): TGCGCCAGCAGCTGGGACCCCTTGGGGCCAAAAAACATTCAGTACTTC. It yields the protein CASSWDPLGPKNIQYF.

For this clonotype: Germline and junction disagree at one end, which may indicate a read error. The chain has TRBV5-6 and TRBJ2-7, with 12 positions matching TRBD2. The assigned J gene may be wrong: the sequence end matches TRBJ2-4 better. Germline V gene sequence: CDR1 SGHDT, CDR2 YYEEEE. CDR3 length: 19 amino acids. This CDR3 reads CAGSTPFNGLAGTKNIQYF. As DNA, the CDR3 is TGTGCCGGCAGCACGCCCTTTAACGGACTAGCGGGAACCAAAAACATTCAGTACTTC.

The J gene is TRBJ1-1, the V gene TRBV6-1; 7 nucleotides match TRBD1. This CDR3 is 16 amino acids long. The junction had 9 bases not matched to a gene; V was cut back by 5 bases and J by 0 bases. Germline V CDR1 and CDR2: MNHNS, SASEGT. This chain's CDR3 is CASSHHRGVMNTEAFF. As DNA, the CDR3 is TGTGCCAGCAGTCATCACAGGGGAGTCATGAACACTGAAGCTTTCTTT.

The chain combines TRBV3-1 with TRBJ1-2; D may be TRBD1 (5 bases). Germline CDR1 reads LGHDT; CDR2 reads YNNKEL (reference sequence). Trimming removed 4 bases at V and 6 bases at J, with 12 bases between. The CDR3 contains 13 residues. CDR3 sequence reads: CASSPSQGHGYTF. The DNA for the CDR3 is TGTGCCAGCAGCCCCAGCCAGGGCCATGGCTACACCTTC.

This sequence joins TRBV2 and TRBJ2-2, with no clear D. Germline V gives CDR1 SNHLY, CDR2 FYNNEI. Trimming stripped 3 bases from V and 4 bases from J, with 12 bases between. The CDR3 has 15 amino acids. This chain's CDR3 is CASSEAPRSTGELFF. As DNA, the CDR3 is TGTGCCAGCAGTGAGGCGCCCCGCAGCACCGGGGAGCTGTTTTTT.

The sample holds a few counts of this clonotype. The V and J genes are TRBV12-3 or TRBV12-4 and TRBJ1-5; 10 bases agree with TRBD1. The CDR3 is made up of 17 amino acids. J gave up 1 base and V 5 bases, and 8 bases lay outside the gene matches. This chain's CDR3 is CASSPGQGRWSNQPQHF. CDR3 nucleotides: TGTGCCAGCAGTCCGGGACAGGGGAGATGGAGCAATCAGCCCCAGCATTTT.

This clonotype has more than one count but fewer than ten. The chain joins TRBV5-1 to TRBJ2-1, with a weak D call TRBD2 (5 bases). Per germline, CDR1 SGHRS and CDR2 YFSETQ. V was trimmed by 2 bases and J by 7 bases, leaving 16 bases between them. The CDR3 contains 15 residues. CDR3 loop: CASSFTGLSVNEQFF. The DNA of the CDR3 is TGCGCCAGCAGCTTTACGGGCCTTAGCGTAAATGAGCAGTTCTTC.

This clonotype was found a few times. The chain joins TRBV29-1 to TRBJ2-7, with 14 positions matching TRBD2. Germline values: CDR1 SQVTM, CDR2 ANQGSEA. The CDR3 loop spans 16 amino acids. After removal of 6 bases from V and 0 bases from J, the junction contained 7 bases not matched to a gene. The CDR3 DNA sequence: TGCAGCGTCGTCGGGACTAGCGGGGGCAGCTCCTACGAGCAGTACTTC. Amino acids: CSVVGTSGGSSYEQYF.

In this sample, this clonotype turned up a few times. This chain's CDR3 is CSVAQGTYEQYF. The CDR3 DNA is TGCAGCGTTGCACAGGGTACCTACGAGCAGTACTTC. The rearrangement uses TRBV29-1 and TRBJ2-7; TRBD1 is a possible D gene (6 bases). Germline CDR1 and CDR2: SQVTM and ANQGSEA. The CDR3 is made up of 12 amino acids. The V end lost 4 bases, the J end lost 2 bases, and 9 bases lay between the germline ends.

This clonotype was found a few times. The chain joins TRBV5-1 to TRBJ2-5, with D possibly being TRBD1 or TRBD2 (5 bases each). Germline lookup yields CDR1 SGHRS and CDR2 YFSETQ. This CDR3 region has 20 residues. Deletions cut 0 bases from V and 5 bases from J, with 29 bases between. The CDR3 sequence: CASSLERGNVAKLNRETQYF. CDR3 bases: TGCGCCAGCAGCTTGGAGAGGGGAAATGTAGCGAAGCTAAATCGGGAGACCCAGTACTTC.

As regards this clonotype: Just one base apart from a much larger clone, this may be a read error. The chain employs TRBV7-9 and TRBJ2-1; TRBD2 is a possible D gene (5 bases). Germline V gene data show CDR1 as SEHNR and CDR2 as FQNEAQ (reference sequence). Trimming took off 2 bases at V and 0 bases at J, with 8 bases between the two ends. The CDR3 runs 15 residues. In nucleotides, the CDR3 is TGTGCCAGCAGCTTAATGGGGAGCTCCTACAATGAGCAGTTCTTC. Translation gives CASSLMGSSYNEQFF.

This clonotype was seen once. The chain combines TRBV25-1 with TRBJ2-3; TRBD2 matches at 10 bases. Trimming at V came to 3 bases and at J to 1 base, leaving 7 bases not matched to a gene. The V gene's germline CDR1 is MGHDK and CDR2 SYGVNS. This CDR3 region has 17 residues. For the CDR3, the DNA is TGTGCCAGCAGTGAGGATAATCTAGCGGGAGGCACAGATACGCAGTATTTT. It translates to CASSEDNLAGGTDTQYF.

This sequence joins TRBV4-1 and TRBJ1-6; the D gene is possibly TRBD1 (6 bases). CDR1 and CDR2 (germline): MGHRA, YSYEKL. The CDR3 sequence is 14 residues long. Trimming shortened V by 4 bases and J by 6 bases, and 10 bases separated the two germline ends. The CDR3 sequence is CASSPWTVNSPLHF. The DNA of the CDR3 is TGCGCCAGCAGCCCTTGGACAGTTAATTCACCCCTCCACTTT.

Only a few counts were recorded for this clonotype. The chain links TRBV11-2 to TRBJ2-4; D is unresolved. Germline V gene lookup returns CDR1 SGHAT and CDR2 FQNNGV. Trimming removed 1 base from V and 9 bases from J, with 10 bases in between. The CDR3 extends over 13 amino acids. The CDR3 loop is CASSLVARPIQYF. CDR3 nucleotide sequence: TGTGCCAGCAGCTTAGTGGCCAGGCCCATTCAGTACTTC.

The chain couples TRBV12-3 or TRBV12-4 to TRBJ2-1; D uncertain. The CDR3 covers 13 residues. The germline V and J ends were trimmed by 2 bases and 6 bases, with 8 bases remaining between them. CDR3 bases: TGTGCCAGCAGTTTAAGCAGCGCCAATGAGCAGTTCTTC. Translation: CASSLSSANEQFF.

This clonotype was recorded once. The gene calls are TRBV3-1 and TRBJ1-1; no firm D call. This CDR3 is 11 amino acids long. Trimming took 2 bases from V and 8 from J, leaving 6 bases between them. Germline lookup yields CDR1 LGHDT and CDR2 YNNKEL (reference sequence). CDR3 sequence: CASSQLQEAFF. DNA of the CDR3: TGTGCCAGCAGCCAACTGCAGGAAGCTTTCTTT.

This chain joins TRBV5-1 and TRBJ2-3; the match to TRBD2 covers 8 bases. The V and J ends lost 2 bases and 6 bases, in that order; junction bases with no gene match: 5. Germline V gene sequence: CDR1 SGHRS, CDR2 YFSETQ. The CDR3 has 14 residues. The CDR3 is CASSFGTSWDTQYF. DNA of the CDR3: TGCGCCAGCAGCTTCGGGACTAGTTGGGATACGCAGTATTTT.